This T cell receptor beta chain was identified during a study of tumor-infiltrating lymphocytes in primary liver carcinoma. Whole-study findings and limits: Appearing in all five tumor regions was true of only about 7-24% of top clones. Pairs comparing tumor with adjacent tissue or blood overlapped less than pairs drawn from tumor regions. Relative to blood, tumors carried a significantly larger fraction of the repertoire in their top 250 clones (p = 0.039).

In the case of this clonotype: What it binds is not known.

The CDR3 consists of 12 residues. Germline assignment: CDR1 MDHEN and CDR2 SYDVKM. V shed 11 bases and J shed 3 bases, with 14 bases lying between them. The investigators made TCR beta cDNA from about 500 ng total RNA, using a constant-region primer. For TCR beta, libraries were produced by three nested multiplex PCR rounds using slightly modified ARM-PCR. The first two PCR rounds used TRBV1-TRBV30 primers with a Cbeta primer, nine to ten cycles each. TCRdb used MiXCR to reprocess the multiplex PCR reads, holding one entry per CDR3 protein. Here the sample spans about 99,000 distinct CDR3 sequences, around 63% being singletons. Unsorted bulk tissue, roughly 20-34 mg of it, served as the source for co-extraction of RNA and DNA. Every tumor sample analyzed contained over 80% viable tumor cells.

The chain carries TRBV28 and TRBJ2-7; possibly TRBD1 for D (6 bases). Sequencing input: liver tumor tissue from sampling region 5. Subset described: tumor region T5, tumor centre. The sequence was collected from a woman aged 55-69 years with primary liver carcinoma and hepatitis B virus infection. CDR3 protein: CAVPDSNYEQYF. The CDR3 nucleotides read TGTGCCGTACCGGACAGTAACTACGAGCAGTACTTC. Looking up the rest from reference TRBV28 and TRBJ2-7 gives the full variable domain: DVKVTQSSRYLVKRTGEKVFLECVQDMDHENMFWYRQDPGLGLRLIYFSYDVKMKEKGDIPEGYSVSREKKERFSLILESASTNQTSMYLCAVPDSNYEQYFGPGTRLTVT.